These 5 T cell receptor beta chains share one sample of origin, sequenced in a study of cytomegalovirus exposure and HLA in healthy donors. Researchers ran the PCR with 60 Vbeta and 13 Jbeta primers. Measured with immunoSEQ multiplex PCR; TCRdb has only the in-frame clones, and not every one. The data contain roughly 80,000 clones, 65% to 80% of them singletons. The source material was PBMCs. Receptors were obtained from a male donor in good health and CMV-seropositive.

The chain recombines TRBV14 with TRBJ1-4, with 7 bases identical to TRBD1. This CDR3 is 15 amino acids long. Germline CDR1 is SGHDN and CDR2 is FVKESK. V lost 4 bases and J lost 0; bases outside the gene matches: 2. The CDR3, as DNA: TGTGCCAGCAGCCGGGACAGAGCAACTAATGAAAAACTGTTTTTT. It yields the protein CASSRDRATNEKLFF. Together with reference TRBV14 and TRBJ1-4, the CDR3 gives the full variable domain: EAGVTQFPSHSVIEKGQTVTLRCDPISGHDNLYWYRRVMGKEIKFLLHFVKESKQDESGMPNNRFLAERTGGTYSTLKVQPAELEDSGVYFCASSRDRATNEKLFFGSGTQLSVL.

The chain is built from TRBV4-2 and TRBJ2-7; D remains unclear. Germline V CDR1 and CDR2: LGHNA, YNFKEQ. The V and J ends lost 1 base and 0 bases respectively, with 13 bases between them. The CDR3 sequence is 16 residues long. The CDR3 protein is CASSQGLGLSSYEQYF. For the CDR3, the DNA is TGTGCCAGCAGCCAAGGCCTAGGTCTTAGCTCCTACGAGCAGTACTTC.

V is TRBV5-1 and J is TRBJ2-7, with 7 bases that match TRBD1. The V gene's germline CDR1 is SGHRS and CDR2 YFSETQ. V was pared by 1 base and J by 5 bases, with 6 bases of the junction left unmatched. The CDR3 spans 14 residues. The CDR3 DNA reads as TGCGCCAGCAGCTTGTTCAACAGGGGAAACGAGCAGTACTTC. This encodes CASSLFNRGNEQYF.

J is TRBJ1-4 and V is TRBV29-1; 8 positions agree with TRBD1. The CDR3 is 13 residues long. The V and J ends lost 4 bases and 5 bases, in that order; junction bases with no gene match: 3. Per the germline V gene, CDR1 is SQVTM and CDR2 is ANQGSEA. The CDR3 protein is CSVADRANEKLFF. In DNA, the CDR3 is TGCAGCGTTGCGGACAGGGCAAATGAAAAACTGTTTTTT.

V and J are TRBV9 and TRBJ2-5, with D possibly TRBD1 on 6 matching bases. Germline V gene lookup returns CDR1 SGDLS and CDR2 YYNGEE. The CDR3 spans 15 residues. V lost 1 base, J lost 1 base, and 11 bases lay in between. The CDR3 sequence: CASSVQGQLQETQYF. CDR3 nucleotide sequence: TGTGCCAGCAGCGTACAGGGACAACTCCAAGAGACCCAGTACTTC.